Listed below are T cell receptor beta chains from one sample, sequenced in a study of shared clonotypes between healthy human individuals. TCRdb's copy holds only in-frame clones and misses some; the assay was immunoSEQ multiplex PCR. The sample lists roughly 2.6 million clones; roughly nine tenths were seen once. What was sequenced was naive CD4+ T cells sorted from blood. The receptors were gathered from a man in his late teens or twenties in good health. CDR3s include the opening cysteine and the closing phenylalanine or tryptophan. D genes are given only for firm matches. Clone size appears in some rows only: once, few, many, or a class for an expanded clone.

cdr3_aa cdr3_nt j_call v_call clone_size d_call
CASSLVSSGRTDTQYF TGCGCCAGCAGCTTGGTTTCTAGCGGCCGAACAGATACGCAGTATTTT TRBJ2-3 TRBV5-1 . TRBD2
CASSLSEVAEAFF TGTGCCAGCAGCTTATCAGAGGTAGCTGAAGCTTTCTTT TRBJ1-1 TRBV7-9 . .
CASLASGGYEQYF TGTGCCAGCTTGGCTAGCGGGGGCTACGAGCAGTACTTC TRBJ2-7 TRBV6-6 . TRBD2
CASRRDQGFHQPQHF TGTGCCAGCAGGAGAGACCAGGGGTTCCATCAGCCCCAGCATTTT TRBJ1-5 TRBV6-1 . .
CATSRAPTGGEKLFF TGTGCCACCAGCAGAGCTCCCACAGGGGGCGAAAAACTGTTTTTT TRBJ1-4 TRBV15 once TRBD1
CASSVTGADTQYF TGTGCCAGCAGCGTTACGGGAGCAGATACGCAGTATTTT TRBJ2-3 TRBV5-4 . .
CAWSGIYRGGNSPLHF TGTGCCTGGAGCGGAATCTACAGGGGTGGGAATTCACCCCTCCACTTT TRBJ1-6 TRBV30 . TRBD1
CASKSQAQNTGELFF TGTGCCAGCAAGTCACAGGCTCAGAACACCGGGGAGCTGTTTTTT TRBJ2-2 TRBV6-4 . .
CASSLRPGTGTGANVLTF TGTGCCAGCAGTTTACGACCCGGGACAGGGACTGGGGCCAACGTCCTGACTTTC TRBJ2-6 TRBV28 . TRBD1
CASSEVGQGTISAKNIQYF TGTGCCAGCAGTGAAGTTGGCCAGGGGACTATTAGTGCCAAAAACATTCAGTACTTC TRBJ2-4 TRBV6-1 . .
CASSQGGTGVGEQYF TGCGCCAGCAGCCAAGGGGGGACAGGGGTTGGGGAGCAGTACTTC TRBJ2-7 TRBV4-1 . TRBD1
CAITPGLAGTYEQYF TGTGCCATCACCCCGGGACTAGCGGGAACCTACGAGCAGTACTTC TRBJ2-7 TRBV10-3 . TRBD2
CASSQRSSGALNTGELFF TGCGCCAGCAGCCAAAGATCCAGCGGGGCTTTAAACACCGGGGAGCTGTTTTTT TRBJ2-2 TRBV4-1 . TRBD2
CASSQTGTRSYEQYF TGTGCCAGCAGCCAAACCGGGACAAGGAGCTACGAGCAGTACTTC TRBJ2-7 TRBV9 . .
CASSPQPGPNTGELFF TGTGCCAGCAGCCCCCAACCGGGGCCGAACACCGGGGAGCTGTTTTTT TRBJ2-2 TRBV11-2 . .
CASSLDGSWTNTIYF TGCGCCAGCAGCTTGGATGGCAGCTGGACCAACACCATATATTTT TRBJ1-3 TRBV5-1 few .
CASSILGMNTEAFF TGTGCCAGTAGTATTCTAGGGATGAACACTGAAGCTTTCTTT TRBJ1-1 TRBV19 . .
CASSVVQWDTGELFF TGTGCCAGCAGCGTAGTTCAGTGGGACACCGGGGAGCTGTTTTTT TRBJ2-2 TRBV9 . .
CASSDSGAAVGGYTF TGTGCCAGCAGTGATTCGGGGGCAGCCGTTGGTGGCTACACCTTC TRBJ1-2 TRBV6-1 . .
CASSFSGTVSYEQYF TGTGCCAGCAGCTTCTCCGGGACAGTTTCCTACGAGCAGTACTTC TRBJ2-7 TRBV5-5 once TRBD1
CASSVGQPNEQFF TGTGCCAGCAGCGTAGGACAGCCCAATGAGCAGTTCTTC TRBJ2-1 TRBV9 . .
CASSDWQGNEKLFF TGTGCCAGCAGTGACTGGCAGGGTAACGAAAAACTGTTTTTT TRBJ1-4 TRBV6-5 . .
CASSLTGSTDTQYF TGTGCCAGCAGTCTTACAGGGAGCACAGATACGCAGTATTTT TRBJ2-3 TRBV5-6 . .
CASSTGLREGEQYF TGCGCCAGCAGCACGGGACTCCGAGAGGGGGAGCAGTACTTC TRBJ2-7 TRBV5-1 . .
CASSLAAGGEINYGYTF TGCGCCAGCAGCTTGGCTGCGGGGGGCGAGATAAACTATGGCTACACCTTC TRBJ1-2 TRBV5-1 . .
CAVSPGAMNTEAFF TGTGCCGTTTCCCCGGGGGCCATGAACACTGAAGCTTTCTTT TRBJ1-1 TRBV2 . .
CASSSQQGGFYEQYF TGTGCCAGCAGTTCCCAACAGGGCGGCTTCTACGAGCAGTACTTC TRBJ2-7 TRBV27 . .
CASSRRTSGRGGTDTQYF TGTGCCAGCAGCAGAAGGACTAGCGGGAGAGGGGGCACAGATACGCAGTATTTT TRBJ2-3 TRBV21-1 . .
CASSEENNRNEQFF TGTGCCAGCAGTGAAGAGAATAACCGGAATGAGCAGTTCTTC TRBJ2-1 TRBV25-1 . .
CASSFGGGPNTGELFF TGCGCCAGCAGCTTTGGCGGGGGGCCAAACACCGGGGAGCTGTTTTTT TRBJ2-2 TRBV5-1 . TRBD2
CASSFLSGLGGDTQYF TGCGCCAGCAGCTTCTTATCGGGACTGGGTGGAGATACGCAGTATTTT TRBJ2-3 TRBV5-1 . .
CASSLPLKKNTGELFF TGCGCCAGCAGCTTACCCTTAAAGAAGAACACCGGGGAGCTGTTTTTT TRBJ2-2 TRBV5-1 . .